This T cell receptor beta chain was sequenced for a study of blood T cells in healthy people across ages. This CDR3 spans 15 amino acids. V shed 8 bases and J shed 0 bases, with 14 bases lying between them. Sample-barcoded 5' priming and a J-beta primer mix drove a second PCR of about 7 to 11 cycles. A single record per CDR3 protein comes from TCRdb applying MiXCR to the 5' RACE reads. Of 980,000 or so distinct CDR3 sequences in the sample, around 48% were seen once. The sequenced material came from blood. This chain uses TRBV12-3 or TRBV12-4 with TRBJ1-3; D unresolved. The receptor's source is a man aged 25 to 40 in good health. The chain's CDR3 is CASLLAGSSGNTIYF. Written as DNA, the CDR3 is TGTGCCAGCCTTTTGGCGGGGAGCTCTGGAAACACCATATATTTT.